The 28 T cell receptor beta chains given below trace back to one sample, sequenced in a study of beta chain features in type 1 diabetes (dated by TCRdb to the late 2010s). Libraries were constructed by the immunoSEQ multiplex PCR assay. The entire isolated RNA was reverse transcribed using the High Capacity cDNA Reverse Transcription Kit, and thus expressed TCRB transcripts were sequenced. TCRdb's version of the immuneACCESS table is confined to in-frame rearrangements and falls short of the full clone set. An unresolved V gene accounts for under half of the shortfall where checked; the remainder is of unknown origin. For this sample there are roughly 450,000 clones; approximately 14% appear just once. The ten biggest clones cover around 0.035% of the sample. The specimen was naive CD4+ T cells from blood. The sample's cell subset or site, from its label and the paper: true naive CD4+ T cells. These receptors all stem from a man aged 25 to 40 in good health.

This clone appeared a few times. The J gene is TRBJ2-7, the V gene TRBV27, with D perhaps matching TRBD2 (6 bases). Germline CDR1 MNHEY, CDR2 SMNVEV (reference sequence). Trimming pared 5 bases from V and 2 bases from J, leaving 22 bases between. This CDR3 contains 17 residues. CDR3 in DNA: TGTGCCAGCAGTCCACCGCGTCGGGACTTTAAGACCTACGAGCAGTACTTC. Amino acid sequence: CASSPPRRDFKTYEQYF.

The chain uses TRBV6-6 and TRBJ1-1; unclear D gene. Germline-derived CDR1 and CDR2 are MNHNY and SVGAGI (reference sequence). Trimming took 0 bases from V and 2 from J, leaving 10 bases between them. The CDR3 is 15 amino acids. The chain's CDR3 is CASSYSLADNTEAFF. The CDR3 DNA sequence: TGTGCCAGCAGTTACTCGTTGGCGGACAACACTGAAGCTTTCTTT.

The V gene is TRBV5-1, the J gene TRBJ2-1; weak D call: TRBD2 (5 bases). V was trimmed by 0 bases and J by 9 bases, leaving 10 bases between them. Germline V CDR1 and CDR2: SGHRS, YFSETQ. This CDR3 spans 13 amino acids. The CDR3 here is CASSLAEGVEQFF. The CDR3 region has the DNA TGCGCCAGCAGCTTGGCCGAGGGAGTTGAGCAGTTCTTC.

The chain joins TRBV7-3 to TRBJ2-3, with 8 nucleotides matching TRBD1. The germline gives CDR1 SGHTA, CDR2 FQGTGA. J was trimmed by 14 bases and V by 4 bases; bases with no gene match: 8. The CDR3 consists of 12 residues. The CDR3 is CASSSPGQELYF. CDR3 sequence (DNA): TGTGCCAGCAGCTCGCCGGGACAGGAGTTGTATTTT.

This clone was seen a handful of times. One end of the junction does not line up with germline, which may come from a read error. V is TRBV28 and J is TRBJ1-1, with TRBD1 as a possible D gene (6 bases). Per germline, CDR1 MDHEN and CDR2 SYDVKM. This CDR3 contains 14 residues. The CDR3 sequence: CASGLGARNTEAFF. CDR3 bases: TGTGCCAGCGGTTTGGGGGCGAGGAACACTGAAGCTTTCTTT.

There are a few counts of this clone. The chain couples TRBV6-1 to TRBJ2-4; D is perhaps TRBD1 (7 bases). V gave up 2 bases and J gave up 7 bases, with 12 bases separating them. Germline CDR1 reads MNHNS; CDR2 reads SASEGT. This CDR3 is 14 amino acids long. The CDR3 here is CASSEMTGRNIQYF. CDR3 DNA sequence: TGTGCCAGCAGTGAAATGACAGGGAGGAACATTCAGTACTTC.

A few counts support this clone. The chain links TRBV28 to TRBJ2-7, with TRBD1 matching 8 bases. Germline CDR1 MDHEN, CDR2 SYDVKM. The CDR3 is 14 residues long. Trimming at V came to 6 bases and at J to 4 bases, leaving 8 bases not matched to a gene. The CDR3, as DNA: TGTGCCAGCAGGCGAACAGGGGGAAAGTACGAGCAGTACGTC. This codes for CASRRTGGKYEQYV.

The chain employs TRBV11-1 and TRBJ1-2, with no clear D. The CDR3 has 11 residues. CDR1 SGHAT and CDR2 FQDESV come from the germline V gene (reference sequence). V lost 7 bases and J lost 6, with 9 bases in between. This chain's CDR3 is CASTAGDGYTF. CDR3 nucleotides: TGTGCCAGCACCGCAGGTGATGGCTACACCTTC. Filled out from reference TRBV11-1 and TRBJ1-2, the complete variable domain reads EAEVAQSPRYKITEKSQAVAFWCDPISGHATLYWYRQILGQGPELLVQFQDESVVDDSQLPKDRFSAERLKGVDSTLKIQPAELGDSAMYLCASTAGDGYTFGSGTRLTVV.

The chain couples TRBV7-9 to TRBJ1-2; D remains unclear. Germline V lookup: CDR1 SEHNR, CDR2 FQNEAQ (reference sequence). V was cut by 5 bases and J by 3 bases, with 7 bases left in between. This CDR3 comprises 12 residues. In nucleotides, the CDR3 is TGTGCCAGCAGCGCCCGGGACTATGGCTACACCTTC. Amino acid sequence: CASSARDYGYTF.

The chain carries TRBV6-6 and TRBJ2-2; D ambiguous. The CDR3 extends over 12 amino acids. V dropped 10 bases and J dropped 8 bases, with 14 bases sitting between them. Germline assignment: CDR1 MNHNY and CDR2 SVGAGI (reference sequence). CDR3 in amino acids: CAIDTFGGELFF. The DNA of the CDR3 is TGTGCCATCGACACCTTCGGAGGGGAGCTGTTTTTT.

The chain carries TRBV9 and TRBJ2-5; 9 positions agree with TRBD2. With 0 bases clipped from V and 5 bases from J, the junction kept 8 bases outside the gene matches. Germline V gene lookup returns CDR1 SGDLS and CDR2 YYNGEE. The CDR3 loop spans 16 amino acids. CDR3 in DNA: TGTGCCAGCAGCGTAGGTGGCGGGGGGGCCCCGGAGACCCAGTACTTC. This sequence encodes CASSVGGGGAPETQYF.

This clone was recorded a few times. The chain employs TRBV19 and TRBJ1-2; TRBD1 is a possible D gene (6 bases). The ends were cut back, 4 bases at V and 4 bases at J, with 10 bases in the middle. CDR1 is LNHDA, CDR2 SQIVND, per germline (reference sequence). The CDR3 spans 13 residues. CDR3 residues: CASSTGQSYGYTF. CDR3 nucleotide sequence: TGTGCCAGTAGTACCGGACAGTCCTATGGCTACACCTTC. The entire variable domain, with the rest obtained from reference TRBV19 and TRBJ1-2, is as follows: DGGITQSPKYLFRKEGQNVTLSCEQNLNHDAMYWYRQDPGQGLRLIYYSQIVNDFQKGDIAEGYSVSREKKESFPLTVTSAQKNPTAFYLCASSTGQSYGYTFGSGTRLTVV.

This clone was detected only a few times. The chain links TRBV6-6 to TRBJ1-2, with a weak D call TRBD1 (6 bases). V lost 5 bases and J lost 8, with 12 bases in between. In germline, CDR1 is MNHNY, CDR2 SVGAGI (reference sequence). There are 12 residues in the CDR3. The CDR3 bases are TGTGCCAGCAGTCCAGGGGACTGGGGCTACACCTTC. Its translation is CASSPGDWGYTF.

A note on this clone: The identical CDR3 is also encoded by other nucleotide sequences in the sample. The rearrangement links TRBV20-1 to TRBJ2-1; D not certain. Trimming stripped 3 bases from V and 5 bases from J, with 2 bases between. Per the germline V gene, CDR1 is DFQATT and CDR2 is SNEGSKA (reference sequence). This CDR3 contains 10 residues. CDR3 loop: CSARNNEQFF. CDR3 sequence (DNA): TGCAGTGCTAGGAACAATGAGCAGTTCTTC.

This clone was seen more than once but under ten times. The chain recombines TRBV29-1 with TRBJ1-1; possible D gene TRBD1, 5 bases. Germline-derived CDR1 and CDR2 are SQVTM and ANQGSEA. The CDR3 length is 11 residues. V lost 5 bases, J lost 1 base, and 5 bases lay in between. CDR3 in amino acids: CSVTGNTEAFF. As DNA, the CDR3 is TGCAGCGTTACAGGGAACACTGAAGCTTTCTTT.

The sample holds many counts of this clone. DNA for the CDR3: TGTGCCAGCAGCTTACCAGAGATGAACACTGAAGCTTTCTTT. Amino acids: CASSLPEMNTEAFF. V is TRBV7-9 and J is TRBJ1-1; D unclear. Germline V gene data show CDR1 as SEHNR and CDR2 as FQNEAQ (reference sequence). The CDR3 is 14 residues long. The V and J ends lost 2 bases and 0 bases respectively, with 7 bases between them.

This chain joins TRBV30 and TRBJ2-1, with D possibly matching TRBD1 (5 bases). This CDR3 has 14 residues. The germline V and J ends were trimmed by 7 bases and 1 base, with 14 bases remaining between them. The germline gives CDR1 GTSNPN, CDR2 SVGIG (reference sequence). The CDR3 region has the DNA TGTGCCTATCTTAATCAGGGTTCCTACAATGAGCAGTTCTTC. Its translation: CAYLNQGSYNEQFF.

This clone has more than one count but fewer than ten. The chain is built from TRBV9 and TRBJ1-1; D is uncertain. CDR3 length: 13 residues. Germline V gene sequence: CDR1 SGDLS, CDR2 YYNGEE. With 4 bases removed from V and 8 bases from J, the gap between germline ends came to 15 bases. DNA of the CDR3: TGTGCCAGCAGCTTACGGCCGGGTCAGGAAGCTTTCTTT. Its protein product is CASSLRPGQEAFF.

The chain has TRBV9 and TRBJ2-3, with 8 bases lining up with TRBD2. This CDR3 is 16 amino acids long. The V segment lost 4 bases and the J segment 4 bases; nucleotides outside the gene matches: 11. Germline V gene lookup returns CDR1 SGDLS and CDR2 YYNGEE. DNA for the CDR3: TGTGCCAGCAGCAATAAAGCGGGAGCCCCCCCAGATACGCAGTATTTT. It translates to CASSNKAGAPPDTQYF.

V usage is TRBV6-6 and J usage is TRBJ1-5; possible D gene TRBD1, 5 bases. The CDR3 is made up of 14 amino acids. CDR1 is MNHNY and CDR2 is SVGAGI in the germline V gene (reference sequence). V was shortened by 2 bases and J by 7 bases, with 12 bases between the two germline ends. CDR3 protein: CASSYDSIIQPQHF. DNA of the CDR3: TGTGCCAGCAGTTACGACAGTATAATCCAGCCCCAGCATTTT.

This clone occurred a few times. The junction departs from germline at one end; a sequencing error may be responsible. V usage is TRBV7-7 and J usage is TRBJ2-5; D is unresolved. Per the germline V gene, CDR1 is SSHAT and CDR2 is FNYEAQ (reference sequence). This CDR3 has 14 amino acids. CDR3 residues: CASSLASWQETQYF. The CDR3 DNA reads as TGTGCTAGCAGCTTAGCATCCTGGCAAGAGACCCAGTACTTC.

Points on this clone: The sample holds other DNA sequences that translate to the same CDR3. The rearrangement joins TRBV5-1 to TRBJ2-5, with no clear D. Trimming stripped 4 bases from V and 2 bases from J, with 9 bases between. CDR1 and CDR2 from the germline V gene are SGHRS and YFSETQ. This CDR3 comprises 13 residues. CDR3 DNA sequence: TGCGCCAGCAGCCTCGGTAATCAAGAGACCCAGTACTTC. Protein sequence: CASSLGNQETQYF.

A few counts support this clone. The chain links TRBV6-1 to TRBJ1-2; no clear D gene. Per the germline V gene, CDR1 is MNHNS and CDR2 is SASEGT. The CDR3 is 12 residues long. V dropped 4 bases and J dropped 1 base, with 4 bases sitting between them. The CDR3 loop is CASSVRNYGYTF. The CDR3 nucleotides are TGTGCCAGCAGTGTGCGTAACTATGGCTACACCTTC.

This sequence joins TRBV27 and TRBJ2-3, with D unclear. Germline CDR1 reads MNHEY; CDR2 reads SMNVEV (reference sequence). CDR3 size: 13 residues. V shed 3 bases and J shed 1 base, with 5 bases lying between them. In DNA, the CDR3 is TGTGCCAGCAGTTTCTGGGGCACAGATACGCAGTATTTT. It translates to CASSFWGTDTQYF.

The chain carries TRBV28 and TRBJ2-5; a weak D match, TRBD1 (6 bases). The CDR3 sequence is 15 residues long. CDR1 MDHEN and CDR2 SYDVKM come from the germline V gene. Trimming removed 8 bases from V and 0 bases from J, with 16 bases in between. The CDR3 nucleotides read TGTGCCAGCCGAGCACTGGACAGATACCAAGAGACCCAGTACTTC. It is translated as CASRALDRYQETQYF.

This clone was recorded a few times. The chain carries TRBV5-1 and TRBJ2-5; D ambiguous. Trimming removed 5 bases at V and 4 bases at J, with 12 bases between. The CDR3 sequence is 13 residues long. Germline loops: CDR1 SGHRS, CDR2 YFSETQ. CDR3 residues: CASRELQRETQYF. CDR3 nucleotide sequence: TGCGCCAGCAGAGAACTACAGCGAGAGACCCAGTACTTC.

The chain combines TRBV4-2 with TRBJ2-1; TRBD2 aligns across 11 bases. This CDR3 comprises 16 residues. Germline assignment: CDR1 LGHNA and CDR2 YNFKEQ. V was pared by 2 bases and J by 4 bases, with 4 bases of the junction left unmatched. DNA of the CDR3: TGTGCCAGCAGCCAAAATAGCGGGAGGGCTTACAATGAGCAGTTCTTC. Translating gives CASSQNSGRAYNEQFF.

This clone was observed a single time. This rearrangement joins TRBV6-4 to TRBJ2-1; TRBD1 might be the D (6 bases). Per the germline V gene, CDR1 is MRHNA and CDR2 is SNTAGT. V was cut by 2 bases and J by 5 bases, with 16 bases left in between. This CDR3 has 16 residues. The CDR3, as DNA: TGTGCCAGCAGTGACCGATACAGGGATCGGCACAATGAGCAGTTCTTC. Translated: CASSDRYRDRHNEQFF.